These T cell receptor beta chains were read from a single sample in a study of cytomegalovirus exposure and HLA in healthy donors. Repertoires were generated with immunoSEQ multiplex PCR, while TCRdb's copy carries only in-frame clones and drops some. The data show 40,000 to 45,000 clones, approximately 80% seen once. Sample: PBMCs. The source of these receptors is a man younger than 45 in good health and CMV-seronegative. The CDR3 runs from the conserved cysteine through the conserved F or W. Fields, in order: J gene, V gene, D gene, CDR3 protein. D genes are given only for firm matches.

TRBJ2-1 | TRBV19 | TRBD2 | CASSIGLAGGHEQFF
TRBJ2-1 | TRBV4-2 | TRBD2 | CASSPLAGGHNEQFF
TRBJ2-1 | TRBV19 | TRBD2 | CASTSGSYNEQFF
TRBJ2-7 | TRBV11-2 | - | CASSLRGREGAGEQYF
TRBJ2-5 | TRBV23-1 | - | CASQGFQETQYF
TRBJ1-6 | TRBV12-5 | - | CASGFARRPSKEYNSPLHF
TRBJ2-2 | TRBV27 | - | CASTIRGTGELFF
TRBJ2-7 | TRBV28 | - | CASRTPFSASYEQYF
TRBJ2-1 | TRBV9 | TRBD1 | CASSGQGARNEQFF
TRBJ1-2 | TRBV9 | TRBD1 | CASSGQTGVLSYGYTF
TRBJ1-2 | TRBV18 | - | CASSPGQYGGYTF
TRBJ2-3 | TRBV7-2 | TRBD2 | CASSFSGRALIDTQYF
TRBJ1-1 | TRBV6-6 | TRBD1 | CASSRQGGNTEAFF
TRBJ1-6 | TRBV4-2 | TRBD1 | CASSPRTGTGNSPLHF
TRBJ1-5 | TRBV6-6 | TRBD1 | CASSGQGGQPQHF
TRBJ2-6 | TRBV6-5 | TRBD1 | CASRTGGSGANVLTF
TRBJ2-1 | TRBV14 | - | CASSPNRGYNEQFF
TRBJ2-5 | TRBV5-1 | TRBD1 | CASSLGLMRGGDKETQYF
TRBJ2-7 | TRBV28 | TRBD2 | CASSFSLAGLTYEQYF
TRBJ2-5 | TRBV5-4 | - | CASSLSLFETQYF
TRBJ2-4 | TRBV11-3 | TRBD1 | CASSLRGQRKQRLAKNIQYF
TRBJ2-2 | TRBV27 | TRBD1 | CASSLPGQGDTGELFF
TRBJ1-3 | TRBV10-3 | - | CAIRDSSGNTIYF
TRBJ1-1 | TRBV5-1 | - | CASSPGGRENTEAFF
TRBJ2-3 | TRBV10-1 | - | CASSESREVDTDTQYF
TRBJ1-4 | TRBV7-9 | - | CASSTGTQGNEKLFF
TRBJ2-7 | TRBV6-6 | TRBD2 | CASSPTSGVSYEQYF
TRBJ2-5 | TRBV5-1 | TRBD1 | CASSHRGYQETQYF
TRBJ1-2 | TRBV5-5 | TRBD1 | CASSLDRGTYGYTF
TRBJ2-5 | TRBV7-3 | TRBD2 | CASSDRGGGETQYF
- | TRBV28 | - | CASRGYEQYF
TRBJ2-3 | TRBV30 | - | CAWTRGDSTDTQYF
TRBJ2-7 | TRBV2 | TRBD2 | CASSAVAGVPQYF
TRBJ1-1 | TRBV5-4 | - | CASSVREGNTEAFF
TRBJ1-2 | TRBV6-5 | - | CASSHETGAGDGYTF
TRBJ2-6 | TRBV5-1 | TRBD1 | CASRTGVGANVLTF
TRBJ2-1 | TRBV27 | TRBD1 | CASSPDRGSYNEQFF
TRBJ2-5 | TRBV19 | - | CASSIFPGAETQYF
TRBJ2-5 | TRBV7-9 | - | CASSLGQGFGETQYF
- | TRBV19 | - | CASSISEGGNLYEQYF
TRBJ1-3 | TRBV5-5 | - | CASSLHQGLLGNTIYF
TRBJ2-5 | TRBV11-2 | - | CASSQINSGETQYF
TRBJ2-1 | TRBV6-4 | TRBD2 | CVSSEREGYNEQFF
TRBJ2-5 | TRBV7-3 | - | CASSLVASETQYF
TRBJ2-7 | TRBV5-1 | - | CASSSDWIYEQYF
TRBJ2-1 | TRBV10-2 | TRBD1 | CASSASPGQGVGQFF